This TCR beta chain was retrieved from a study of Ad26.COV2.S vaccination and SARS-CoV-2 variants. About the research overall: The donor was enrolled in the Ad26.COV2.S arm of the COV1001 trial. Ad26.COV2.S was injected intramuscularly once or twice, 56 days apart. The study's findings and limits: For non-spike TCRs, breadth in vaccine recipients resembled that in placebo recipients. In vaccinated individuals, spike-specific CD8+ and CD4+ T cell responses reportedly displayed substantial breadth.

The CDR3 length is 17 residues. Germline V CDR1 and CDR2: SGHNT, YENEEA. Trimming at V came to 5 bases and at J to 9 bases, leaving 13 bases not matched to a gene. Method: immunoSEQ multiplex PCR; TCRdb's copy keeps in-frame clones and lacks some. The table lists about 680,000 clones, more than 70% of them singletons. Treatment meaning: about 20 received Ad26.COV2.S at low or high dose, single or two shots; about 5 received placebo; per-sample allocation not given. The samples date from day 63 after the first vaccine or placebo injection. Comment on this clone: Its antigen is as yet unknown.

The J gene is TRBJ2-1, the V gene TRBV11-3, with TRBD2 matching 13 bases. The clonotype was recovered from a person between 18 and 65 years old who received the Ad26.COV2.S COVID-19 vaccine or a placebo. The input for sequencing was peripheral blood, taken in a trial of Ad26.COV2.S vaccine versus placebo. This chain's CDR3 is CASSPGVGLAGAREQFF. CDR3 DNA sequence: TGTGCCAGCAGCCCCGGGGTAGGACTAGCGGGGGCGCGTGAGCAGTTCTTC. Variable domain in full (rest from reference TRBV11-3 and TRBJ2-1): EAGVVQSPRYKIIEKKQPVAFWCNPISGHNTLYWYLQNLGQGPELLIRYENEEAVDDSQLPKDRFSAERLKGVDSTLKIQPAELGDSAVYLCASSPGVGLAGAREQFFGPGTRLTVL.